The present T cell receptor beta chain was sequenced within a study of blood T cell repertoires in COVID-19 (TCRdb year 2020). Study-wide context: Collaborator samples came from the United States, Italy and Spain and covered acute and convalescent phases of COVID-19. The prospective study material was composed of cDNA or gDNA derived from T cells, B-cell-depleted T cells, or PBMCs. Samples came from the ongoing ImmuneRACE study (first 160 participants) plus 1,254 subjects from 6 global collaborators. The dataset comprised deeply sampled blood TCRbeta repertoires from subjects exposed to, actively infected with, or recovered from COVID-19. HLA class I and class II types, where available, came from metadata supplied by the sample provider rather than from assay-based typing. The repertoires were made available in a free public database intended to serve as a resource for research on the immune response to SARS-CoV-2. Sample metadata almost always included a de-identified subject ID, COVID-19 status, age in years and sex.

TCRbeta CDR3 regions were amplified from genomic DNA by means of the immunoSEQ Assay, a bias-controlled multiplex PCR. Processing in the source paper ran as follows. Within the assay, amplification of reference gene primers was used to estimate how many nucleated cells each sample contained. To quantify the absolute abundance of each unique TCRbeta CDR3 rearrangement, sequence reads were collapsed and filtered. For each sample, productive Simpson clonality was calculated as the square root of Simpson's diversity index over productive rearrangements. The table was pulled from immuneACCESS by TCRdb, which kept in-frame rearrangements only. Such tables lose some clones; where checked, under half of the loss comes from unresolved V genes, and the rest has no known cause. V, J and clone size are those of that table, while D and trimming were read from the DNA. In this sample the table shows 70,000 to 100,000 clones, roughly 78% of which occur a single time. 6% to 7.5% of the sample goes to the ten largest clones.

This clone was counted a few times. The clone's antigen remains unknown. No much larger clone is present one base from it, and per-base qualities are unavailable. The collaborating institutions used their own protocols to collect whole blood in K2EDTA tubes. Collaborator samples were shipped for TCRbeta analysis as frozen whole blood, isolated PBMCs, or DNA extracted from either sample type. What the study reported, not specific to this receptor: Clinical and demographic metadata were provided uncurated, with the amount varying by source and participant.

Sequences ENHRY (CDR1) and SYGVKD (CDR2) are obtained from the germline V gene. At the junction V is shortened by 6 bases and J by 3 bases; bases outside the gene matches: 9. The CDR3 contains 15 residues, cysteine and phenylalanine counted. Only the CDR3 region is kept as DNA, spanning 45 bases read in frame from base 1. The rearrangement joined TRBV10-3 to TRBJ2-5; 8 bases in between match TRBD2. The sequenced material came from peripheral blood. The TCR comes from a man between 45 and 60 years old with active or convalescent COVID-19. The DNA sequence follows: TGTGCCATCAGAATCGGGGGGGCGTCCGAAGAGACCCAGTACTTC. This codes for CAIRIGGASEETQYF.